This TCR beta chain came from a study of long-term antiretroviral therapy in people with HIV. Running of the v3.0 immunoSEQ assay took place at survey level. 40,000-50,000 T-cell genomes per sample were the sequencing target. Assay: immunoSEQ multiplex PCR; the TCRdb copy retains only in-frame clones and omits some. The repertoire holds tens of thousands of clones, with roughly 92% as singletons. Comment on this clone: The antigen is not known.

CDR1 is PRHDT and CDR2 is FYEKMQ in the germline V gene (reference sequence). The V end lost 1 base, the J end lost 8 bases, and 9 bases lay between the germline ends. The CDR3 consists of 13 residues. Findings of the study overall: Clones expanded before ART dominated the repertoire at all time points.

This clonotype originated in a man aged 18 to 35 with HIV. This specimen was unsorted PBMCs, taken 3.1 years after starting antiretroviral therapy. The chain carries TRBV13 and TRBJ1-3; D remains unclear. CDR3 bases: TGTGCCAGCAGCTTAGAGAACATGGACACCATATATTTT. It is translated as CASSLENMDTIYF. Full variable domain (remainder filled in from reference TRBV13 and TRBJ1-3): AAGVIQSPRHLIKEKRETATLKCYPIPRHDTVYWYQQGPGQDPQFLISFYEKMQSDKGSIPDRFSAQQFSDYHSELNMSSLELGDSALYFCASSLENMDTIYFGEGSWLTVV.